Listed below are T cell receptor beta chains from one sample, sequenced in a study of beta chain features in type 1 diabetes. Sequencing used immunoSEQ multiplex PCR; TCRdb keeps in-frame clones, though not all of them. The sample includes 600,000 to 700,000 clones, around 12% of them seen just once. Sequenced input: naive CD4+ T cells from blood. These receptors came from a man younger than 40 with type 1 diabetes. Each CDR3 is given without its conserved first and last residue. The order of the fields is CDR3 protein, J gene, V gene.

CDR3 protein: ASSTNQGGYT; J gene: TRBJ1-2; V gene: TRBV9
CDR3 protein: ASSPSDRGQTQY; J gene: TRBJ2-5; V gene: TRBV6-5
CDR3 protein: ASRAGDRAYGYT; J gene: TRBJ1-2; V gene: TRBV28
CDR3 protein: ASSRGGVYNEQF; J gene: TRBJ2-1; V gene: TRBV6-6
CDR3 protein: ASSIGKEAGELF; J gene: TRBJ2-2; V gene: TRBV19
CDR3 protein: AWTFGRRHGQY; J gene: TRBJ2-7; V gene: TRBV30
CDR3 protein: ASSTQTGSSTEAF; J gene: TRBJ1-1; V gene: TRBV7-8
CDR3 protein: ASGLRTEAF; J gene: TRBJ1-1; V gene: TRBV12-5
CDR3 protein: ASSIWATSSGNTIY; J gene: TRBJ1-3; V gene: TRBV18
CDR3 protein: ASSPRQGGTDTQY; J gene: TRBJ2-3; V gene: TRBV9
CDR3 protein: ASSLEVTGKSYGYT; J gene: TRBJ1-2; V gene: TRBV7-8
CDR3 protein: ASSDRDYISGANVLT; J gene: TRBJ2-6; V gene: TRBV9
CDR3 protein: ASSLSLGELF; J gene: TRBJ2-2; V gene: TRBV7-2
CDR3 protein: ASSATLPGQGVSPLH; J gene: TRBJ1-6; V gene: TRBV9
CDR3 protein: ASSLGLIGGYT; J gene: TRBJ1-2; V gene: TRBV11-2
CDR3 protein: ATSRDRQNYGYT; J gene: TRBJ1-2; V gene: TRBV15
CDR3 protein: ASSSPGRRISGANVLT; J gene: TRBJ2-6; V gene: TRBV7-2
CDR3 protein: SVEDNWDGSYEQY; J gene: TRBJ2-7; V gene: TRBV29-1
CDR3 protein: ASSPFNEKLF; J gene: TRBJ1-4; V gene: TRBV28
CDR3 protein: ASSLVYGGTMNTEAF; J gene: TRBJ1-1; V gene: TRBV5-6
CDR3 protein: ASSYGSNSYEQY; J gene: NA; V gene: TRBV6-6
CDR3 protein: ATREQGEHNEQF; J gene: TRBJ2-1; V gene: TRBV15
CDR3 protein: ASSYKGLAADTQY; J gene: TRBJ2-3; V gene: TRBV6-5
CDR3 protein: ASSFTGTYGYT; J gene: TRBJ1-2; V gene: TRBV7-2
CDR3 protein: ASALGTGGAGGRETQY; J gene: TRBJ2-5; V gene: TRBV12-5
CDR3 protein: AWSTGTGGQPQH; J gene: TRBJ1-5; V gene: TRBV30
CDR3 protein: ASSEVSARYT; J gene: TRBJ1-2; V gene: TRBV2
CDR3 protein: ASSPRDLPNEQY; J gene: TRBJ2-7; V gene: TRBV18
CDR3 protein: ASRLRTVSSPLH; J gene: TRBJ1-6; V gene: TRBV6-5
CDR3 protein: ASSPSPTTGNTEAF; J gene: TRBJ1-1; V gene: TRBV7-2
CDR3 protein: ASSLAGSGNTGELF; J gene: TRBJ2-2; V gene: TRBV7-2
CDR3 protein: ASSRDRGFLAGYT; J gene: TRBJ1-2; V gene: TRBV19
CDR3 protein: ASCSGGQETQY; J gene: TRBJ2-5; V gene: TRBV2
CDR3 protein: ASSRESPGSPLH; J gene: TRBJ1-6; V gene: TRBV7-9
CDR3 protein: ASSFGSGQGDTEAF; J gene: TRBJ1-1; V gene: TRBV7-9
CDR3 protein: ASSKGQGSLSYEQY; J gene: TRBJ2-7; V gene: TRBV5-1
CDR3 protein: ASSVGPGQGSRTYEQY; J gene: TRBJ2-7; V gene: TRBV9
CDR3 protein: ASSIGSGTNEKLF; J gene: TRBJ1-4; V gene: TRBV19
CDR3 protein: AWSGRDAGNTIY; J gene: TRBJ1-3; V gene: TRBV30
CDR3 protein: ASNPRQSYGYT; J gene: TRBJ1-2; V gene: TRBV19
CDR3 protein: ASSPTGTASNSPLH; J gene: TRBJ1-6; V gene: TRBV7-6
CDR3 protein: ASTQSRDEQY; J gene: TRBJ2-7; V gene: TRBV28
CDR3 protein: ASSKSRRGAGDTQY; J gene: TRBJ2-3; V gene: TRBV21-1
CDR3 protein: ASRGGTENSPLH; J gene: TRBJ1-6; V gene: TRBV2
CDR3 protein: ASSFSYPEDYEQY; J gene: TRBJ2-7; V gene: TRBV28
CDR3 protein: AISGATGNTIY; J gene: TRBJ1-3; V gene: TRBV10-3
CDR3 protein: ASSFVFSYEQY; J gene: TRBJ2-7; V gene: TRBV7-2
CDR3 protein: ASSLGTSGVTDTQY; J gene: TRBJ2-3; V gene: TRBV5-1
CDR3 protein: ASSLLGTSGWSSYNEQF; J gene: TRBJ2-1; V gene: TRBV7-8
CDR3 protein: ASSNMGLEDEKLF; J gene: TRBJ1-4; V gene: TRBV2
CDR3 protein: ASSPRVWQGRSSYNSPLH; J gene: TRBJ1-6; V gene: TRBV7-6
CDR3 protein: ASSQETGARNEKLF; J gene: TRBJ1-4; V gene: TRBV4-3
CDR3 protein: AWSVRGLQPQH; J gene: TRBJ1-5; V gene: TRBV30
CDR3 protein: ASSLMPRGPNEQF; J gene: TRBJ2-1; V gene: TRBV7-3
CDR3 protein: ASSSKTSGGTEQF; J gene: TRBJ2-1; V gene: TRBV5-4
CDR3 protein: ASSASGGPYNEQF; J gene: TRBJ2-1; V gene: TRBV9
CDR3 protein: ASTGTSNTGELF; J gene: TRBJ2-2; V gene: TRBV16